Below, 32 T cell receptor beta chains from the same sample are listed, as sequenced in a study of blood T cell repertoires in COVID-19. Repertoires were generated with immunoSEQ multiplex PCR, while TCRdb's copy carries only in-frame clones and drops some. The data hold more than 85,000 clones, with 87% observed a single time. Sequencing was carried out using peripheral blood. The receptors originated from a man aged 50-59 years with active COVID-19.

This sequence joins TRBV7-8 and TRBJ2-7; 9 bases align to TRBD1. Unmatched junction bases numbered 6, after V lost 4 bases and J lost 2 bases. This CDR3 region has 15 residues. The germline V gene has CDR1 SGHVS and CDR2 FQNEAQ. CDR3 coding DNA: TGTGCCAGCAGCTCGACAGGGGGGCCAACCTACGAGCAGTACTTC. Its protein is CASSSTGGPTYEQYF. Together with reference TRBV7-8 and TRBJ2-7, the CDR3 gives the full variable domain: GAGVSQSPRYKVAKRGQDVALRCDPISGHVSLFWYQQALGQGPEFLTYFQNEAQLDKSGLPSDRFFAERPEGSVSTLKIQRTQQEDSAVYLCASSSTGGPTYEQYFGPGTRLTVT.

This clone has just a few counts. The chain is built from TRBV4-3 and TRBJ2-1, with D uncertain. This CDR3 comprises 14 residues. The V and J ends lost 0 bases and 9 bases respectively, with 12 bases between them. CDR1 is LGHNA and CDR2 is YSLEER in the germline V gene. In nucleotides, the CDR3 is TGCGCCAGCAGCCAAGATCGTCGTGTCAGTGAGCAGTTCTTC. As protein: CASSQDRRVSEQFF.

This rearrangement joins TRBV13 to TRBJ1-1; D gene ambiguous. CDR1 is PRHDT and CDR2 is FYEKMQ in the germline V gene (reference sequence). V lost 1 base and J 5 bases, leaving 8 bases between the germline ends. CDR3 length: 13 residues. The CDR3 DNA is TGTGCCAGCAGCTTAGCACTCGGGACTGAAGCTTTCTTT. The encoded protein is CASSLALGTEAFF.

The chain has TRBV27 and TRBJ1-2; weak D call: TRBD1 (5 bases). The CDR3 consists of 14 residues. CDR1 MNHEY and CDR2 SMNVEV come from the germline V gene (reference sequence). Deletions cut 5 bases from V and 4 bases from J, with 14 bases between. This CDR3 reads CASSPLGGSYGYTF. In DNA, the CDR3 is TGTGCCAGCAGTCCCCTCGGGGGGAGCTATGGCTACACCTTC.

The chain recombines TRBV25-1 with TRBJ1-2; D is unresolved. Between the trimmed V and J ends, which lost 2 bases and 3 bases, there was a span of 7 bases. Germline lookup yields CDR1 MGHDK and CDR2 SYGVNS. This CDR3 region has 13 residues. CDR3 in DNA: TGTGCCAGCAGTGAAGCGGCAGACTATGGCTACACCTTC. Its translation: CASSEAADYGYTF.

The chain joins TRBV28 to TRBJ1-5, with 7 bases matching TRBD1. The CDR3 runs to 14 residues. V was clipped by 4 bases and J by 4 bases; unmatched bases: 4. Germline V CDR1 and CDR2: MDHEN, SYDVKM. CDR3 bases: TGTGCCAGCAGTTGGGGACAGAATAATCAGCCCCAGCATTTT. It translates to CASSWGQNNQPQHF.

The chain recombines TRBV3-1 (or the pseudogene TRBV3-2) with TRBJ2-3; possible D gene TRBD1, 6 bases. Trimming took 0 bases from V and 2 from J, leaving 15 bases between them. Germline loops: CDR1 LGHDT, CDR2 YNNKEL (reference sequence). The length of the CDR3 is 17 residues. This CDR3 reads CASSQDGRGWDTDTQYF. The CDR3 bases are TGTGCCAGCAGCCAAGACGGCAGGGGTTGGGACACAGATACGCAGTATTTT.

This clone was seen only once. The chain links TRBV11-1 to TRBJ2-7; 13 nucleotides line up with TRBD2. The trim removed 2 bases at V and 7 bases at J, leaving 2 bases unmatched. The CDR3 has 14 residues. The germline V gene encodes CDR1 SGHAT and CDR2 FQDESV (reference sequence). CDR3 nucleotide sequence: TGTGCCAGCAGCTTAAGGGGACTAGCGGGGGAGCAGTACTTC. It specifies CASSLRGLAGEQYF.

V usage is TRBV5-1 and J usage is TRBJ2-7; TRBD1 matches 9 bases. The CDR3 contains 15 residues. Germline CDR1 reads SGHRS; CDR2 reads YFSETQ. V shed 0 bases, J shed 6 bases, and the junction held 7 bases outside the gene matches. CDR3 in amino acids: CASSLGTGAGGEQYF. The CDR3 region has the DNA TGCGCCAGCAGCTTGGGGACAGGGGCCGGAGGCGAGCAGTACTTC.

This clone was detected ten times or more. The chain recombines TRBV4-1 with TRBJ2-7; 10 positions agree with TRBD2. Germline V CDR1 and CDR2: MGHRA, YSYEKL. The V and J ends lost 3 bases and 2 bases, in that order; junction bases with no gene match: 13. The CDR3 sequence is 18 residues long. The DNA of the CDR3 is TGCGCCAGCAGCCAGGCTGCGGCTAGCGGGGGCGATGCCTACGAGCAGTACTTC. This gives the protein CASSQAAASGGDAYEQYF.

The V call is TRBV6-5, the J call TRBJ2-1; 8 positions match TRBD2. The CDR3 is 15 residues long. Looked up from germline, CDR1 is MNHEY and CDR2 is SVGAGI. V was clipped by 6 bases and J by 7 bases; unmatched bases: 11. CDR3 sequence reads: CASSVIAGTTNEQFF. CDR3 bases: TGTGCCAGCAGCGTAATAGCGGGGACTACAAATGAGCAGTTCTTC.

The genes are TRBV20-1 and TRBJ1-1; D remains unclear. This CDR3 has 11 residues. The germline V gene encodes CDR1 DFQATT and CDR2 SNEGSKA (reference sequence). The V and J ends lost 3 bases and 1 base respectively, with 3 bases between them. CDR3 loop: CSASGNTEAFF. The DNA of the CDR3 is TGCAGTGCTAGCGGGAACACTGAAGCTTTCTTT.

This clone was detected a few times. The chain employs TRBV29-1 and TRBJ2-1; D may be TRBD2 (6 bases). This CDR3 has 12 amino acids. Trimming removed 7 bases from V and 3 bases from J, with 10 bases in between. The germline CDR1 and CDR2 sequences are SQVTM and ANQGSEA. CDR3 DNA: TGCAGCGCTACGGGGGTCTACAATGAGCAGTTCTTC. It yields the protein CSATGVYNEQFF.

The chain has TRBV27 and TRBJ1-2; the D is unclear. Germline V gene sequence: CDR1 MNHEY, CDR2 SMNVEV (reference sequence). V lost 1 base to trimming and J lost 4 bases, with 13 bases between them. This CDR3 contains 15 residues. The CDR3 coding sequence is TGTGCCAGCAGTTTATTTGGTCTACAGTCCTATGGCTACACCTTC. As protein: CASSLFGLQSYGYTF.

The rearrangement uses TRBV6-1 and TRBJ1-5; unclear D gene. The length of the CDR3 is 10 residues. The ends were cut back, 3 bases at V and 11 bases at J, with 5 bases in the middle. Germline lookup yields CDR1 MNHNS and CDR2 SASEGT. The CDR3 is CASSDESQHF. CDR3 DNA sequence: TGTGCCAGCAGTGATGAGTCCCAGCATTTT.

This CDR3 is CVAGGHQETQYF. The CDR3 coding sequence is TGTGTCGCGGGGGGGCACCAAGAGACCCAGTACTTC. This chain links TRBV6-5 with TRBJ2-5; 9 positions match TRBD2. The CDR3 is made up of 12 amino acids. Per germline, CDR1 MNHEY and CDR2 SVGAGI.

V usage is TRBV6-5 and J usage is TRBJ2-3; 8 nucleotides agree with TRBD1. The CDR3 is made up of 12 amino acids. Germline V gives CDR1 MNHEY, CDR2 SVGAGI. V lost 6 bases, J lost 6 bases, and 2 bases stayed unmatched. The CDR3 spells CASSRQGDTQYF. CDR3 nucleotide sequence: TGTGCCAGCAGCCGACAGGGGGATACGCAGTATTTT.

The V gene is TRBV30, the J gene TRBJ1-4; the D gene is possibly TRBD1 (5 bases). The germline V gene has CDR1 GTSNPN and CDR2 SVGIG (reference sequence). Trimming left V 0 bases short and J 7 bases short, with 15 bases between. The CDR3 covers 15 residues. CDR3 region: CAWSVMGRRSEKLFF. CDR3 sequence (DNA): TGTGCCTGGAGTGTAATGGGGCGACGCTCTGAAAAACTGTTTTTT.

V gene TRBV5-4 combines with J gene TRBJ2-1; perhaps TRBD1 as D (6 bases). Germline CDR1 is SGHNT and CDR2 is YYREEE (reference sequence). V lost 4 bases to trimming and J lost 2 bases, with 13 bases between them. The CDR3 extends over 15 amino acids. DNA for the CDR3: TGTGCCAGCAGCCGGGACAAGCCTGCCTACAATGAGCAGTTCTTC. It yields the protein CASSRDKPAYNEQFF.

The gene calls are TRBV11-3 and TRBJ2-3; 8 bases line up with TRBD1. Looked up from germline, CDR1 is SGHNT and CDR2 is YENEEA. CDR3 size: 16 residues. V was pared by 5 bases and J by 1 base, with 8 bases of the junction left unmatched. The CDR3, as DNA: TGTGCCAGCAGCAAACGACAGGGGATTGGCACAGATACGCAGTATTTT. This codes for CASSKRQGIGTDTQYF.

The chain recombines TRBV18 with TRBJ2-5; 9 positions agree with TRBD1. CDR1 and CDR2 from the germline V gene are KGHSH and LQKENI. The CDR3 spans 13 residues. Trimming cost V 2 bases and J 5 bases; bases outside gene matches: 0. The CDR3 nucleotides are TGTGCCAGCTCACCAGGACAGGGGGAGACCCAGTACTTC. The encoded protein is CASSPGQGETQYF.

Here the CDR3 reads CASNRAGEVLGYTF. CDR3 nucleotide sequence: TGTGCCAGTAATCGCGCAGGGGAAGTTTTGGGCTACACCTTC. The chain is built from TRBV19 and TRBJ1-2; tentatively, D is TRBD1 (6 bases). CDR3 length equals 14 residues. Germline V gene lookup returns CDR1 LNHDA and CDR2 SQIVND (reference sequence). V was pared by 7 bases and J by 8 bases, with 20 bases between.

This rearrangement joins TRBV9 to TRBJ1-2; a weak D match, TRBD1 (6 bases). Germline V gene sequence: CDR1 SGDLS, CDR2 YYNGEE. The CDR3 contains 16 residues. With 3 bases removed from V and 6 bases from J, the gap between germline ends came to 21 bases. Here the CDR3 reads CASSGLGGQGRNGYTF. CDR3 bases: TGTGCCAGCAGCGGGCTAGGGGGTCAGGGCCGTAATGGCTACACCTTC.

V usage is TRBV12-3 or TRBV12-4 and J usage is TRBJ2-1; no clear D gene. V was cut by 5 bases and J by 7 bases, with 6 bases left in between. The CDR3 is 11 amino acids. CDR3 DNA sequence: TGTGCCAGCAGTCGAACTAATGAGCAGTTCTTC. Translation gives CASSRTNEQFF.

The CDR3 DNA sequence: TGTGCCAGCACCATGGGGACACACCAAGAGACCCAGTACTTC. Amino acid sequence: CASTMGTHQETQYF. The rearrangement uses TRBV27 and TRBJ2-5; D may be TRBD1 (6 bases). Germline values: CDR1 MNHEY, CDR2 SMNVEV (reference sequence). The V end was cut by 7 bases, the J end by 0 bases, with 12 bases between. The CDR3 covers 14 residues.

This chain joins TRBV7-9 and TRBJ2-7, with 8 bases lining up with TRBD1. V was clipped by 5 bases and J by 3 bases; unmatched bases: 9. Germline CDR1 SEHNR, CDR2 FQNEAQ (reference sequence). The CDR3 consists of 15 residues. The CDR3 is CASSRGQASVYEQYF. In DNA form, the CDR3 reads TGTGCCAGCAGCAGGGGACAGGCCTCGGTCTACGAGCAGTACTTC. The entire variable domain, with the rest obtained from reference TRBV7-9 and TRBJ2-7, is as follows: DTGVSQNPRHKITKRGQNVTFRCDPISEHNRLYWYRQTLGQGPEFLTYFQNEAQLEKSRLLSDRFSAERPKGSFSTLEIQRTEQGDSAMYLCASSRGQASVYEQYFGPGTRLTVT.

The rearrangement uses TRBV5-6 and TRBJ2-7; TRBD1 matches at 7 bases. Germline CDR1 SGHDT, CDR2 YYEEEE. The CDR3 has 14 residues. V lost 0 bases to trimming and J lost 3 bases; unmatched junction nucleotides: 3. CDR3 residues: CASSLGSGGYEQYF. The DNA of the CDR3 is TGTGCCAGCAGCTTGGGGTCAGGGGGCTACGAGCAGTACTTC.

In this sample, this clone turned up once. V is TRBV27 and J is TRBJ1-2, with TRBD1 as a possible D gene (5 bases). There are 13 residues in the CDR3. Germline CDR1 is MNHEY and CDR2 is SMNVEV (reference sequence). V was clipped by 5 bases and J by 7 bases, with 14 bases between them. The CDR3 sequence is CASSPPRGSGYTF. CDR3 nucleotides: TGTGCCAGCAGTCCCCCGCGGGGGTCTGGCTACACCTTC.

The gene calls are TRBV30 and TRBJ1-1; no clear D. Germline loops: CDR1 GTSNPN, CDR2 SVGIG (reference sequence). This CDR3 region has 13 residues. The V end lost 3 bases, the J end lost 4 bases, and 12 bases lay between the germline ends. The CDR3 loop is CAWSAGPSTEAFF. In DNA form, the CDR3 reads TGTGCCTGGAGCGCGGGCCCGTCCACTGAAGCTTTCTTT.

The J gene is TRBJ2-2, the V gene TRBV13; 11 bases match TRBD1. This CDR3 has 18 residues. Trimming at V came to 1 base and at J to 4 bases, leaving 8 bases not matched to a gene. CDR1 is PRHDT, CDR2 FYEKMQ, per germline (reference sequence). The CDR3 is CASSLAEPGQGGTGELFF. The CDR3 DNA follows: TGTGCCAGCAGCTTAGCCGAGCCGGGACAGGGGGGCACCGGGGAGCTGTTTTTT. Using reference TRBV13 and TRBJ2-2 for the parts outside the CDR3, the full variable domain is AAGVIQSPRHLIKEKRETATLKCYPIPRHDTVYWYQQGPGQDPQFLISFYEKMQSDKGSIPDRFSAQQFSDYHSELNMSSLELGDSALYFCASSLAEPGQGGTGELFFGEGSRLTVL.

V is TRBV2 and J is TRBJ1-2; 8 bases line up with TRBD1. J gave up 7 bases and V 6 bases, and 4 bases lay outside the gene matches. This CDR3 spans 12 amino acids. CDR1 is SNHLY, CDR2 FYNNEI, per germline. The CDR3 protein is CASRDDRGGYTF. CDR3 DNA: TGTGCCAGCAGGGACGACAGGGGTGGCTACACCTTC. Filled out from reference TRBV2 and TRBJ1-2, the complete variable domain reads EPEVTQTPSHQVTQMGQEVILRCVPISNHLYFYWYRQILGQKVEFLVSFYNNEISEKSEIFDDQFSVERPDGSNFTLKIRSTKLEDSAMYFCASRDDRGGYTFGSGTRLTVV.

The rearrangement links TRBV3-1 (or the pseudogene TRBV3-2) to TRBJ2-5, with 12 bases aligning to TRBD2. The V and J ends lost 1 base and 9 bases, in that order; junction bases with no gene match: 15. Germline V gene lookup returns CDR1 LGHDT and CDR2 YNNKEL (reference sequence). The CDR3 has 18 amino acids. CDR3 loop: CASSQGSPALAGGRAQYF. CDR3 nucleotide sequence: TGTGCCAGCAGCCAAGGGTCCCCGGCACTAGCGGGGGGTAGGGCCCAGTACTTC.